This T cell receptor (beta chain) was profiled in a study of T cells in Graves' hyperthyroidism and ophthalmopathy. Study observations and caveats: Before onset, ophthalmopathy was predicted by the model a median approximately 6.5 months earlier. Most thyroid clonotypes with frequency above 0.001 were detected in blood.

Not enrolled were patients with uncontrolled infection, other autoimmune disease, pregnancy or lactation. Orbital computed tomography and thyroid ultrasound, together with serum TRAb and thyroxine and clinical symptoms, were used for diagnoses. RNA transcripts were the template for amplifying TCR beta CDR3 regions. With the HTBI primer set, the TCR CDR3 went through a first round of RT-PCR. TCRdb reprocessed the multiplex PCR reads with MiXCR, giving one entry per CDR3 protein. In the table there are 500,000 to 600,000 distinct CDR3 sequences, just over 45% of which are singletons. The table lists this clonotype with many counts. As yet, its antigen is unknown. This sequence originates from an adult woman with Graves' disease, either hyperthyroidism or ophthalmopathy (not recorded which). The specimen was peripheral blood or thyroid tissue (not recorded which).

In DNA, the CDR3 is TGTGCCAGCAGCGTAGTGGCAGGGGACTACGAGCAGTACTTC. Encoded protein: CASSVVAGDYEQYF. The V and J genes are TRBV9 and TRBJ2-7; D possibly corresponds to TRBD1 (6 bases). Trimming pared 0 bases from V and 3 bases from J, leaving 10 bases between. Germline CDR1 and CDR2: SGDLS and YYNGEE. The CDR3 runs 14 residues.